The T cell receptor beta chain under discussion was sequenced for a study of neurological immune-mediated disorders. Germline V gives CDR1 MNHEY, CDR2 SMNVEV (reference sequence). CDR3 size: 13 residues. The J segment lost 6 bases and the V segment lost 5 bases, leaving 5 bases of the junction unmatched. TCRdb re-derived calls from the 5' RACE reads in MiXCR, one entry per CDR3 protein. The sample shows around 130,000 distinct CDR3 sequences, roughly 3.4% of them seen only once. Study results and caveats: As far as clinical or MRI features were concerned, none was associated with the multiple sclerosis repertoire cluster.

This clonotype was recorded at least ten times. Its specificity is unknown. Sequencing used PBMCs. The receptor comes from a woman aged 25 to 39 with multiple sclerosis. The rearrangement links TRBV27 to TRBJ1-2, with 8 bases matching TRBD1. For the CDR3, the DNA is TGTGCCAGCAGTGGACAGGGATATGATGGCTACACCTTC. This gives the protein CASSGQGYDGYTF.